The source of this T cell receptor beta chain is a study of blood T cell repertoires in COVID-19 (dated by TCRdb to the early 2020s). Study-level background: Samples covering the acute and convalescent phases of COVID-19 were provided by collaborators in the United States, Italy and Spain. The prospective study material was composed of cDNA or gDNA derived from T cells, B-cell-depleted T cells, or PBMCs. The dataset comprised deeply sampled blood TCRbeta repertoires from subjects exposed to, actively infected with, or recovered from COVID-19. The repertoires were released in a freely available public database meant as a resource for research on the immune response to SARS-CoV-2. The samples were drawn from the first 160 participants of the ongoing ImmuneRACE study and from 1,254 subjects provided by 6 global collaborators. Sample metadata almost always included a de-identified subject ID, COVID-19 status, age in years and sex. HLA class I and class II types, where available, came from metadata supplied by the sample provider rather than from assay-based typing.

Points on this clone: The antigen it recognizes is unknown. It has no much larger one-base neighbor in the sample; base qualities were not kept.

TCRbeta CDR3 regions were amplified from genomic DNA using the immunoSEQ Assay, a bias-controlled multiplex PCR. The paper's processing steps were these. The number of nucleated cells in each sample was estimated from the amplification of reference gene primers within the assay. Sequence reads were collapsed and filtered to measure the absolute abundance of every unique TCRbeta CDR3 rearrangement. Productive Simpson clonality was computed per sample as the square root of Simpson's diversity index over productive rearrangements. Held by TCRdb, this immuneACCESS table contains in-frame sequences only and omits some clones. Under half of the omission traces to an unresolved V gene where checked; the cause of the rest is unknown. The D gene and trimming were derived from the DNA, and the V and J assignments and clone size from that table. A total of approximately 200,000 clones appear in this sample, around nine tenths of them only once. Of the sample, 1.5% is held by the ten largest clones.

General findings and caveats noted by the study authors: The amount of clinical and demographic metadata varied by source and participant and was provided uncurated.

Each collaborating institution followed its own protocols to collect whole blood in K2EDTA tubes. Collaborator samples were shipped for TCRbeta analysis as frozen whole blood, isolated PBMCs, or DNA extracted from either sample type. From the germline V gene, CDR1 is SGHAT and CDR2 is FQNNGV. V is cut by 5 bases and J by 9 bases, and the space between the germline ends is 17 bases. The CDR3 runs 13 amino acids, cysteine and phenylalanine included. Here the CDR3 DNA is all that survives: 39 bases in frame from base 1. This TCR was sampled from a man in his late teens or twenties with active or convalescent COVID-19. The source material was peripheral blood. This sequence uses TRBV11-2 and TRBJ2-7, with no confidently assigned D gene. The CDR3 in this case is CASSLGDVNPQYF. The sequenced DNA: TGTGCCAGCAGCCTCGGTGATGTCAACCCGCAGTACTTC.